This T cell receptor (beta chain) was sequenced in a study of vaccination and CD4 T cells after COVID-19. The wider study: Convalescent persons amounted to six males plus four females, two of whom were Hispanic. Each of the control cultures got a CEFX pool, an HIV-1 Nef pool, or no peptide. Study results and limitations: The appearance of a median about 88% of reactive clones in convalescent patients occurred only post-vaccination.

Treatment given: roughly 11-day PBMC culture with coronavirus spike peptide pools or control peptides (ViraFEST assay). PCR tests turned positive between March and December 2020, before US Alpha, Beta and Delta variants. Trimming took 2 bases from V and 5 from J; bases not matched to a gene: 12. Per germline, CDR1 SGHTA and CDR2 FQGNSA. This CDR3 is 17 amino acids long. About this clonotype itself: No antigen is known for it.

The Oncomine TCR Beta short-read assay was applied to DNA of cultured CD4+ T cells. Each CDR3 protein gets one entry after TCRdb re-called the PCR reads with MiXCR. Counted here are approximately 14,000 distinct CDR3 sequences, around 67% occurring once; the ten biggest clones make up under 13%. Sequences were obtained from CD4+ T cells from blood, cultured in vitro. The sequence was collected from a human donor who had recovered from COVID-19. V is TRBV7-2 and J is TRBJ2-5; 9 bases are a match to TRBD2. Here the CDR3 reads CASSLTLAGPQRETQYF. In nucleotides, the CDR3 is TGTGCCAGCAGCTTAACCCTAGCGGGACCTCAACGGGAGACCCAGTACTTC.